This entry describes one TCR beta chain. This entry comes from a study of blood T cell repertoires in COVID-19. Study overall: The United States, Italy and Spain supplied acute and convalescent COVID-19 samples. T cells, B-cell-depleted T cells, or PBMCs provided the cDNA or gDNA that served as material.

V lost 0 bases to trimming and J lost 5 bases, with 17 bases between them. The germline V gene has CDR1 SGDLS and CDR2 YYNGEE. This CDR3 spans 16 amino acids. As handled by the study authors: Reference gene primers were amplified, and this amplification served to estimate nucleated cell counts. Generated by immunoSEQ multiplex PCR, the TCRdb table keeps only in-frame clones and is missing some. V and J calls and clone size are those listed in that table; D and trimming were worked out from the DNA. The profile shows roughly 70,000 clones, approximately 91% of them singletons. The chain recombines TRBV9 with TRBJ1-1, with a possible D match to TRBD1 (5 bases). Source material: peripheral blood. The sequence was collected from a human donor with active COVID-19. The donor label of this sample is uncertain. The chain's CDR3 is CASSVEEAGRGTEAFF. The DNA for the CDR3 is TGTGCCAGCAGCGTAGAGGAGGCAGGGCGGGGGACTGAAGCTTTCTTT. The variable domain in full, with the rest retrieved from reference TRBV9 and TRBJ1-1, is DSGVTQTPKHLITATGQRVTLRCSPRSGDLSVYWYQQSLDQGLQFLIQYYNGEERAKGNILERFSAQQFPDLHSELNLSSLELGDSALYFCASSVEEAGRGTEAFFGQGTRLTVV.